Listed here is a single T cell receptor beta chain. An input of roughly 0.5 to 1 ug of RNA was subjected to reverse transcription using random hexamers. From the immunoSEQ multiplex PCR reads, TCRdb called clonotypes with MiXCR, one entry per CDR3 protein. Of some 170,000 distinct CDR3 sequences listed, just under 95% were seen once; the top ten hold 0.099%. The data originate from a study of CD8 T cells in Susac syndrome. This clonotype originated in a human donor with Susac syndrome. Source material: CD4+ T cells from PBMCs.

CDR3 protein: CASSPTQGHNSPLHF. The CDR3 DNA reads TGTGCCAGCAGCCCCACCCAGGGGCATAATTCACCCCTCCACTTT. This chain uses TRBV7-9 with TRBJ1-6; a weak D match, TRBD1 (6 bases). CDR1 and CDR2 from the germline V gene are SEHNR and FQNEAQ (reference sequence). V lost 5 bases to trimming and J lost 5 bases, with 13 bases between them. The CDR3 contains 15 residues.